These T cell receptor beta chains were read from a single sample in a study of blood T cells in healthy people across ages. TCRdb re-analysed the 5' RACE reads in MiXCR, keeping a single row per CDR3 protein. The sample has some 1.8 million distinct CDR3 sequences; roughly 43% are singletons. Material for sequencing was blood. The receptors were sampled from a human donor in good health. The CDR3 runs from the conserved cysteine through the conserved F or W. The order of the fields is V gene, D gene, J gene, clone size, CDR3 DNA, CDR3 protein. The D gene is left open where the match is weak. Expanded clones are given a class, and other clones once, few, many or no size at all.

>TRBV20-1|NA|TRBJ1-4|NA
TGCAGTGCTAGAGTAGCTAGGACAGCAACTAATGAAAAACTGTTTTTT
CSARVARTATNEKLFF
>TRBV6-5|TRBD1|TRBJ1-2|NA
TGTGCCAGCAGCAGGACAGGGTATTCCCATAATTATGGCTACACCTTC
CASSRTGYSHNYGYTF
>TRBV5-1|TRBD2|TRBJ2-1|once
TGCGCCAGCAGCTTGGGACCCCCGGGGACTAGCGGTCGGAATGAGCAGTTCTTC
CASSLGPPGTSGRNEQFF
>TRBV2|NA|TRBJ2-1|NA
TGTGCCGGAGGGCAGTACAATGAGCAGTTCTTC
CAGGQYNEQFF
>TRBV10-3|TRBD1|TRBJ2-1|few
TGTGCCATCAGTGAGATACTACCGGGACAGGGACGCAATGAGCAGTTCTTC
CAISEILPGQGRNEQFF
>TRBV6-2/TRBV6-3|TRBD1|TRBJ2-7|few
TGTGCCAGCATTCTATTAGCCTCGGGGACAGTCTCCTACGAGCAGTACTTC
CASILLASGTVSYEQYF
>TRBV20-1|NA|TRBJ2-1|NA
TGCAGTGCCAACGACAGACCTTACAATGAGCAGTTCTTC
CSANDRPYNEQFF
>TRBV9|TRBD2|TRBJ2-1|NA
TGTGCCAGCAGCGTAGATAGGACTAGCGGGCCCAACAATGAGCAGTTCTTC
CASSVDRTSGPNNEQFF
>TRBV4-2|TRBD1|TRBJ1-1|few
TGTGCCAGCAGCCAAGGTCCCGTATCTGACAGGGCTGAAGCTTTCTTT
CASSQGPVSDRAEAFF
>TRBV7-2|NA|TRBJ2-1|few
TGTGCCAGCAGCCCCGGAGGAGCTAACAATGAGCAGTTCTTC
CASSPGGANNEQFF
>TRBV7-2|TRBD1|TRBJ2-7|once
TGTGCCAGCAGCTTCCGGGGGACAGGGGTCTACGAGCAGTACTTC
CASSFRGTGVYEQYF
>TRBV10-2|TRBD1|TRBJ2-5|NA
TGCGCCAGCACTGGACAGGGGATATTAGGGGAGACCCAGTACTTC
CASTGQGILGETQYF
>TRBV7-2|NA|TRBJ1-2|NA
TGTGCCAGCAGCTTAGTCGTAGGGACGGACTATGACTACACCTTC
CASSLVVGTDYDYTF
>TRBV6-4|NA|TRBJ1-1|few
TGTGCCAGCATACCCAGGGCGGGTGAAGCTTTCTTT
CASIPRAGEAFF
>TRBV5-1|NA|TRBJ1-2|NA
TGCGCCAGCAGCTCAGCGGTGGGCTATGGCTACACCTTC
CASSSAVGYGYTF
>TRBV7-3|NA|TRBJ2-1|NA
TGCACCAGCAGCTTAGGGGGGGGCGCCGGGGATCTTAATGAGCAGTTCTTC
CTSSLGGGAGDLNEQFF
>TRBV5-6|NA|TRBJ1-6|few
TGTGCCAGCAGCTTGGACGGGGGTATGACCCTCCACTTT
CASSLDGGMTLHF
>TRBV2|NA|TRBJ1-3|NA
TGTGCCAGCAGGCGGGGGGCCGTCTCTGGAAACACCATATATTTT
CASRRGAVSGNTIYF
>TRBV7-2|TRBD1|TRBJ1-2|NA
TGTGCCAGCGGGGAGGGACAGAAACGCTATGGCTACACCTTC
CASGEGQKRYGYTF
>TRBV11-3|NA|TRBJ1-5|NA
TGTGCCAGCAGCTTGGGACATAGGCAGCCCCAGCATTTT
CASSLGHRQPQHF
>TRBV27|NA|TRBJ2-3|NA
TGTGCCAGCACCCCTAGCGCAGGGGGGGCTAGCACAGATACGCAGTATTTT
CASTPSAGGASTDTQYF
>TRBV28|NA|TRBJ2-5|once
TGTGCCAGCAGGGTCTCGGGGGAGACCCAGTACTTC
CASRVSGETQYF